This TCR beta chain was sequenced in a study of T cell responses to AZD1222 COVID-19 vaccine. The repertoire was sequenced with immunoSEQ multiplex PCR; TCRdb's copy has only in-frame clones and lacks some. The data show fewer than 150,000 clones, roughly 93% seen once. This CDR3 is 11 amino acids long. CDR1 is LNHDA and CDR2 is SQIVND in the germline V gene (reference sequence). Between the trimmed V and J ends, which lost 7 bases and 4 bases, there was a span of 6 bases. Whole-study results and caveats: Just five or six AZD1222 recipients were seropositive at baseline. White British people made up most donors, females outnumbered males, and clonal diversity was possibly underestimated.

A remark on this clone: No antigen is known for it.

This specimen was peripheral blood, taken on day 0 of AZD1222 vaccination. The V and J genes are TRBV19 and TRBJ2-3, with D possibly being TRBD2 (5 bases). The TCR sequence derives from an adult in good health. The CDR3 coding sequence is TGTGCCAGTAAAGCGGCAGATACGCAGTATTTT. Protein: CASKAADTQYF.